These T cell receptor beta chains were read from a single sample in a study of identical twins. TCRdb redid the calling of the 5' RACE reads with MiXCR, one entry per CDR3 protein. The sample has about 660,000 distinct CDR3 sequences, 8.6% seen once; the top ten hold around 0.98%. This sample was also put to use in a study of yellow fever vaccine responses in identical twins.

What was sequenced was PBMCs. The receptor set was obtained from a woman between 18 and 30 years old in good health. Each CDR3 is given with its conserved first and last residue. The D gene is left open where the match is weak. Size tells how often a clone was seen (once, few, many) or the class of an expanded clone, and some rows leave it out.

many | TRBJ2-1 | TRBV6-2/TRBV6-3 | . | TGTGCCAGCAGTAAACGAGCCGTCTTTGGCAATGAGCAGTTCTTC | CASSKRAVFGNEQFF
few | TRBJ2-2 | TRBV5-1 | TRBD2 | TGCGCCAGCAGCTCGGCGAGGCTAGCGGGGGACACCGGGGAGCTGTTTTTT | CASSSARLAGDTGELFF
many | TRBJ2-7 | TRBV7-9 | TRBD1 | TGTGCCAGCAGCGCGTGGGACAGCTCCTACGAGCAGTACTTC | CASSAWDSSYEQYF
. | TRBJ2-7 | TRBV5-1 | . | TGCGCCAGCAGCATGACGGTAACCTACGAGCAGTACTTC | CASSMTVTYEQYF
many | TRBJ1-3 | TRBV11-2 | . | TGTGCCAGCAGTGCGGGGGCTGGCTCTGGAAACACCATATATTTT | CASSAGAGSGNTIYF
many | TRBJ2-1 | TRBV29-1 | TRBD2 | TGCAGCGTGACCCTAGCGGGAGGGGTCTATGAGCAGTTCTTC | CSVTLAGGVYEQFF
. | TRBJ2-1 | TRBV11-2 | . | TGTGCCAGCAGCTTAGAGCAGGGCCACAATGAGCAGTTCTTC | CASSLEQGHNEQFF
. | TRBJ2-1 | TRBV5-1 | TRBD2 | TGCGCCAGCAGCCCGGGACTAGCGGGGGTTCTAAGGAGCAATGAGCAGTTCTTC | CASSPGLAGVLRSNEQFF
many | TRBJ2-7 | TRBV20-1 | TRBD1 | TGCAGTGCTAGAGGCCCGGGACAGAGCTACGAGCAGTACTTC | CSARGPGQSYEQYF
. | TRBJ2-7 | TRBV7-9 | . | TGTGCCAGCATCTTAAGTGACCTCTACGAGCAGTACTTC | CASILSDLYEQYF
many | TRBJ2-3 | TRBV10-3 | . | TGTGCCATCAGTGAGTCGACTGGTGCCAGGACAGATACGCAGTATTTT | CAISESTGARTDTQYF
. | TRBJ2-7 | TRBV28 | TRBD2 | TGTGCCAGCAGGGGGACTAGCGGTGCCTACGAGCAGTACTTC | CASRGTSGAYEQYF
few | TRBJ2-3 | TRBV7-9 | TRBD2 | TGTGCCAGCAGCTTAGTAGCGGGGGATGTGACAGATACGCAGTATTTT | CASSLVAGDVTDTQYF
. | TRBJ2-7 | TRBV29-1 | . | TGCAGCGCCATTGTACCCTACGAGCAGTACTTC | CSAIVPYEQYF
few | TRBJ2-2 | TRBV18 | TRBD1 | TGTGCCAGCTCGGAGACGCAGGGGGCTAGCACCGGGGAGCTGTTTTTT | CASSETQGASTGELFF
. | TRBJ2-1 | TRBV15 | TRBD2 | TGTGCCACCAGCAGAGAATCCCCTCTTTTTGGGGGAGCGGGGGGGATTGAGCAGTTCTTC | CATSRESPLFGGAGGIEQFF
many | TRBJ2-7 | TRBV27 | . | TGTGCCAGCAGCCCCGGGTCGACCCGAGAGCAGTACTTC | CASSPGSTREQYF
. | TRBJ2-4 | TRBV6-5 | . | TGTGCCAGCAGTTACTCACGGGTTGCAAACATTCAGTACTTC | CASSYSRVANIQYF
few | TRBJ2-3 | TRBV20-1 | TRBD1 | TGCAGTGCTAACAGGGGGCGCGGCACAGATACGCAGTATTTT | CSANRGRGTDTQYF
. | TRBJ1-4 | TRBV6-6 | . | TGTGCCAGCAGCCACGACCCGTGGGAAAAACTGTTTTTT | CASSHDPWEKLFF
few | TRBJ2-7 | TRBV20-1 | TRBD1 | TGCAGTGCTGGGGGACAGCCCGGCTGGATCGAGCAGTACTTC | CSAGGQPGWIEQYF
. | TRBJ2-7 | TRBV6-5 | . | TGTGCCACAACGGGACACCTAGAGGAGCAGTACTTC | CATTGHLEEQYF
few | TRBJ2-1 | TRBV5-1 | TRBD2 | TGCGCCAGCAGCTCGGGGGGTCTGCGGAAGTCCTACAATGAGCAGTTCTTC | CASSSGGLRKSYNEQFF
. | TRBJ2-7 | TRBV9 | . | TGTGCCAGCAGCGTCACCGCATCTCAGGACGAGCAGTACTTC | CASSVTASQDEQYF
many | TRBJ2-2 | TRBV20-1 | TRBD2 | TGCAGTGCTAGAGATCTGCGCGCTAGCGGGGGCGACGGGACCGGGGAGCTGTTTTTT | CSARDLRASGGDGTGELFF
. | TRBJ2-1 | TRBV4-1 | TRBD2 | TGCGCCAGCAGCCACTTCGGTAGCGGGGGGGCGGATGAGCAGTTCTTC | CASSHFGSGGADEQFF
. | TRBJ2-3 | TRBV7-9 | . | TGTGCCAGCAGCTCCCTAGGGGTTACGCAGTATTTT | CASSSLGVTQYF
few | TRBJ2-5 | TRBV28 | . | TGTGCCAGCAGGAGAAGGGATGGAGCCCAGTACTTC | CASRRRDGAQYF
few | TRBJ1-1 | TRBV12-3/TRBV12-4 | . | TGTGCCAGCAGTTCCAACAGGGTCGCTGAAGCTTTCTTT | CASSSNRVAEAFF
. | TRBJ2-1 | TRBV27 | TRBD1 | TGTGCCACCAGAGGGGGACAGGGGATGGGTAATGAGCAGTTCTTC | CATRGGQGMGNEQFF
few | TRBJ2-7 | TRBV14 | . | TGTGCCAGCAGCCAACTCGTGACAGCCTACTCCTACGAGCAGTACTTC | CASSQLVTAYSYEQYF
many | TRBJ2-4 | TRBV29-1 | . | TGCAGCGTCCTACTCGACACTTACAAAAACATTCAGTACTTC | CSVLLDTYKNIQYF
few | TRBJ2-1 | TRBV7-9 | . | TGTGCCAGCAGCCCCCCGGGTTGGGAAAATGAGCAGTTCTTC | CASSPPGWENEQFF
few | TRBJ2-7 | TRBV27 | TRBD2 | TGTGCCAGCAGTTTATCGGGCCCTAGCGGCAACGAGCAGTACTTC | CASSLSGPSGNEQYF
. | TRBJ2-1 | TRBV29-1 | TRBD1 | TGCAGCGTTGAAGATTTTAAATCGGCAGGGGGCGGGTACAATGAGCAGTTCTTC | CSVEDFKSAGGGYNEQFF
. | TRBJ2-7 | TRBV11-2 | TRBD2 | TGTGCCAGCAGCTTCGGACTAGCGGGAGGGGTCCAGACGTACGAGCAGTACTTC | CASSFGLAGGVQTYEQYF
. | TRBJ2-7 | TRBV27 | . | TGTGCCAGCAGTTTCAAGGCGGCCACCTACGAGCAGTACTTC | CASSFKAATYEQYF
few | TRBJ2-7 | TRBV7-2 | . | TGTGCCAGCAGGTCCTACGCGGACGGATCCTACGAGCAGTACTTC | CASRSYADGSYEQYF
many | TRBJ2-1 | TRBV5-1 | . | TGCGCCAGCAGCTTCGGGCAGGCCAATGAGCAGTTCTTC | CASSFGQANEQFF
many | TRBJ1-2 | TRBV12-3/TRBV12-4 | . | TGTGCCAGCAGTTTGGTGGGGGCAGGTCGAGGCTACACCTTC | CASSLVGAGRGYTF
. | TRBJ2-2 | TRBV6-1 | TRBD2 | TGTGCCAGCAGTGGACTAGCGGGGGCTATCACCGGGGAGCTGTTTTTT | CASSGLAGAITGELFF
many | TRBJ1-5 | TRBV7-9 | . | TGTGCCAGCAGCGCGGGGAATCAGCCCCAGCATTTT | CASSAGNQPQHF
few | TRBJ1-2 | TRBV11-2 | . | TGTGCCAGCAGCTTAGTCCCCAGGGCCGATCCCACTAACTATGGCTACACCTTC | CASSLVPRADPTNYGYTF
few | TRBJ2-2 | TRBV7-2 | . | TGTGCCAGCAGCTTAGGGCAGGGCTCGCGTGAGCTGTTTTTT | CASSLGQGSRELFF
. | TRBJ2-2 | TRBV11-2 | . | TGTGCCAGCAGCTTAGGGTTGTCGGCGGGCGGGGAGCTGTTTTTT | CASSLGLSAGGELFF
few | TRBJ2-6 | TRBV29-1 | TRBD2 | TGCAGCGTTGACCTCCCGGGAGGTCACTCTGGGGCCAACGTCCTGACTTTC | CSVDLPGGHSGANVLTF
many | TRBJ2-1 | TRBV29-1 | . | TGCAGCGTCGAGGGAGGAGAGAGCTCCTACAATGAGCAGTTCTTC | CSVEGGESSYNEQFF
. | TRBJ1-2 | TRBV20-1 | . | TGCAGTGCTAGAGATTTCGGGGGACCGAACTATGGCTACACCTTC | CSARDFGGPNYGYTF